The 9 T cell receptor beta chains given below trace back to one sample, sequenced in a study of T-cell reconstitution after alpha-beta-depleted transplantation in children. A library of TCRbeta sequences, prepared with unique molecular identifiers, was generated. Each CDR3 protein is one row after TCRdb ran MiXCR on the PCR reads. The sample carries hundreds of thousands of distinct CDR3 sequences, under 9.5% recorded once. This specimen consisted of PBMCs, mostly from graft donor cells, obtained 180 days after TCRalphabeta/CD19-depleted stem cell transplant. The receptors shown here come from a male patient younger than 18 who had a stem cell transplant for acute lymphoblastic leukemia, so the T cells may come from the graft donor.

This clonotype was observed many times. The gene calls are TRBV18 and TRBJ2-7, with TRBD1 matching over 10 bases. Germline assignment: CDR1 KGHSH and CDR2 LQKENI. The CDR3 extends over 15 amino acids. V lost 4 bases, J lost 1 base, and 4 bases stayed unmatched. The CDR3 nucleotides read TGTGCCAGCTCACGGCCGGGACAGGGGTCCTACGAGCAGTACTTC. This codes for CASSRPGQGSYEQYF.

The V and J genes are TRBV12-3 or TRBV12-4 and TRBJ1-5; the D gene is possibly TRBD1 (6 bases). The CDR3 consists of 15 residues. V gave up 6 bases and J gave up 0 bases, with 12 bases separating them. The CDR3 DNA follows: TGTGCCAGCAGGTCGACAGGTAATAGCAATCAGCCCCAGCATTTT. Translated, it gives CASRSTGNSNQPQHF.

CDR3 loop: CSARERGPSVYQETQYF. DNA of the CDR3: TGCAGTGCTAGAGAAAGGGGGCCGTCCGTGTACCAAGAGACCCAGTACTTC. This chain connects TRBV20-1 to TRBJ2-5; 7 bases map to TRBD1. Unmatched junction bases numbered 10, after V lost 0 bases and J lost 0 bases. Germline lookup yields CDR1 DFQATT and CDR2 SNEGSKA (reference sequence). The CDR3 consists of 17 residues.

This clonotype came up many times. The J gene is TRBJ2-1, the V gene TRBV15; 8 bases are shared with TRBD2. This CDR3 is built from 13 residues. Germline-derived CDR1 and CDR2 are LNHNV and YYDKDF (reference sequence). V shed 0 bases and J 14 bases; nucleotides not matched to a gene: 6. In nucleotides, the CDR3 is TGTGCCACCAGCAGAGATAGGACTAGCAGGAAGTTCTTC. This translates into CATSRDRTSRKFF.

Many counts were recorded for this clonotype. J is TRBJ1-5 and V is TRBV9; a possible D gene is TRBD1 (6 bases). The V end was cut by 0 bases, the J end by 6 bases, with 13 bases between. Germline values: CDR1 SGDLS, CDR2 YYNGEE. The CDR3 runs 15 residues. This chain's CDR3 is CASSVGGGGGQPQHF. The DNA for the CDR3 is TGTGCCAGCAGCGTAGGAGGGGGGGGAGGTCAGCCCCAGCATTTT.

A remark on this clonotype: A read error may explain this, as a much larger clone is one base away. The J gene is TRBJ1-2, the V gene TRBV14; D call uncertain. Trimming removed 0 bases at V and 4 bases at J, with 21 bases between. Germline V gene sequence: CDR1 SGHDN, CDR2 FVKESK. The CDR3 consists of 18 residues. The DNA of the CDR3 is TGTGCCAGCAGCCAAGATCTTGGCAGGACCTCTGATAGCTATGGCTACACCTTC. It encodes CASSQDLGRTSDSYGYTF.

This clonotype was detected ten times or more. The genes are TRBV7-8 and TRBJ1-5; D may be TRBD1 (5 bases). This CDR3 comprises 17 residues. Germline V gives CDR1 SGHVS, CDR2 FQNEAQ. V gave up 5 bases and J gave up 4 bases, with 21 bases separating them. CDR3 bases: TGTGCCAGCAGCCCCGGCAGGGCAGTTTTTGGGAATCAGCCCCAGCATTTT. This sequence encodes CASSPGRAVFGNQPQHF.

This clonotype showed up many times. The V and J genes are TRBV20-1 and TRBJ2-3, with 7 bases matching TRBD1. The V gene's germline CDR1 is DFQATT and CDR2 SNEGSKA (reference sequence). The CDR3 is made up of 13 amino acids. V gave up 3 bases and J gave up 2 bases; unmatched junction bases: 2. CDR3 loop: CSASDRATDTQYF. DNA for the CDR3: TGCAGTGCTAGTGACAGGGCCACAGATACGCAGTATTTT.

This clonotype was seen at least ten times. The chain combines TRBV6-5 with TRBJ1-2; D might be TRBD1 (6 bases). This CDR3 comprises 16 residues. Germline V CDR1 and CDR2: MNHEY, SVGAGI. Trimming left V 2 bases short and J 3 bases short, with 16 bases between. CDR3 sequence: CASSYQGPGSHYGYTF. The CDR3 DNA is TGTGCCAGCAGTTACCAGGGGCCAGGGAGCCACTATGGCTACACCTTC.